What follows is one T cell receptor beta chain and its context. Its specificity is unknown. This PCR relied on a set of 60 Vbeta primers and 13 Jbeta primers. Some clones are missing from TCRdb's copy, which holds only in-frame ones; the method was immunoSEQ multiplex PCR. The sample shows over 200,000 clones, almost 80% of them seen only once. This sample is part of a study of cytomegalovirus exposure and HLA in healthy donors. Whole-study findings and limits: Later genetic work tied a missense DCLRE1C variant to beta-chain V and J trimming.

The receptor was derived from a male donor in good health and CMV-seronegative. Source material: PBMCs.

The CDR3 sequence: CASSVRGSGTGELFF. The CDR3 bases are TGTGCCAGCAGCGTGCGGGGTTCAGGCACCGGGGAGCTGTTTTTT. The chain links TRBV9 to TRBJ2-2, with D tentatively TRBD2 (6 bases). Trimming left V 2 bases short and J 4 bases short, with 12 bases between. The CDR3 spans 15 residues. Germline V CDR1 and CDR2: SGDLS, YYNGEE.